Reported below is one T cell receptor beta chain. Its antigen is not known. The data derive from a study of shared clonotypes between healthy human individuals. The study's findings and limits: On the whole, naive subsets had larger estimated richness than memory subsets had. Among a few donors, approximately 5% of naive CD4 clonotypes were found in common.

Deep was the level used in running the assay. Genomic DNA of every subset was divided equally among multiple immunoSEQ plates. Produced via immunoSEQ multiplex PCR; TCRdb's table is partial and in-frame only. In the table there are a few million clones, 93% of which are singletons. Naive CD8 isolation took CD45RO-negative cells positively selected for CCR7 and excluded terminally differentiated effector memory CD45RA+ cells. The CDR3 runs 14 residues. Germline V lookup: CDR1 LNHDA, CDR2 SQIVND (reference sequence). V shed 6 bases and J shed 2 bases, with 11 bases lying between them. The rearrangement uses TRBV19 and TRBJ1-5; D may be TRBD1 (5 bases). The TCR comes from a man between 18 and 35 years old in good health. Some clones in this sample may be carry-over from other donors' samples. The sample comprised naive CD8+ T cells from PBMCs. In DNA, the CDR3 is TGTGCCAGTAGACAGGCGTTGGGCAATCAGCCCCAGCATTTT. Its protein is CASRQALGNQPQHF.